This T cell receptor beta chain was identified in a study of blood T cell repertoires in COVID-19. With V trimmed by 5 bases and J by 7 bases, 7 bases remained unmatched. Germline lookup yields CDR1 SEHNR and CDR2 FQNEAQ (reference sequence). The CDR3 runs to 15 residues. In the authors' workflow: Nucleated cell number was recorded as an estimate derived from reference gene primer amplification. Only in-frame clones appear in the TCRdb table, and some are missing; sequencing was by immunoSEQ multiplex PCR. The V and J calls and clone size are taken from that table; D and trimming were inferred from the DNA. The sample records around 230,000 clones, roughly 88% being singletons. This clone has more than one count but fewer than ten.

This rearrangement joins TRBV7-9 to TRBJ2-1; 11 bases are shared with TRBD2. The sample taken for sequencing was peripheral blood. This TCR came from a man aged 40-55 years who had recovered from COVID-19. CDR3: CASSELAGVTNEQFF. In nucleotides, the CDR3 is TGTGCCAGCAGCGAACTAGCGGGAGTTACGAATGAGCAGTTCTTC. The whole variable domain, filled in from reference TRBV7-9 and TRBJ2-1, reads DTGVSQNPRHKITKRGQNVTFRCDPISEHNRLYWYRQTLGQGPEFLTYFQNEAQLEKSRLLSDRFSAERPKGSFSTLEIQRTEQGDSAMYLCASSELAGVTNEQFFGPGTRLTVL.